This TCR beta chain was obtained from a study of technical replicates of blood from several donors. The CDR3 is made up of 15 amino acids. V was clipped by 0 bases and J by 5 bases, with 12 bases between them. The germline gives CDR1 SNHLY, CDR2 FYNNEI. Sequenced by immunoSEQ multiplex PCR; TCRdb stores in-frame clones only, minus some. The data contain 45,000 to 60,000 clones, more than 70% of them singletons. The specimen was PBMCs. The V gene is TRBV2, the J gene TRBJ2-3; tentative D call: TRBD2 (7 bases). The sequence came from a human donor in good health. Some clones in this sample may be carry-over from other donors' samples. The CDR3 DNA sequence: TGTGCCAGCAGTGAAGCGGGGGGGCCCATAGATACGCAGTATTTT. Protein: CASSEAGGPIDTQYF. Based on the CDR3 plus reference TRBV2 and TRBJ2-3, the full variable domain is EPEVTQTPSHQVTQMGQEVILRCVPISNHLYFYWYRQILGQKVEFLVSFYNNEISEKSEIFDDQFSVERPDGSNFTLKIRSTKLEDSAMYFCASSEAGGPIDTQYFGPGTRLTVL.